The rows below give T cell receptor beta chains drawn from one sample of a study of blood T cell repertoires in COVID-19. Only in-frame clones appear in the TCRdb table, and some are missing; sequencing was by immunoSEQ multiplex PCR. The repertoire consists of about 23,000 clones, with 94% occurring once and the leading ten covering roughly 4%. Sequencing used peripheral blood. The receptors stem from a woman aged 45-65 years with active COVID-19. The CDR3 runs from the conserved cysteine through the conserved F or W. The D gene is left open where the match is weak. The listing skips clone size in some rows; elsewhere it reads once, few, many or a size class.

d_gene	v_gene	j_gene	abundance	CDR3aa	CDR3nt
TRBD2	TRBV19	TRBJ2-1	.	CASSRTSSHNEQFF	TGTGCCAGTAGTAGGACTAGCAGCCACAATGAGCAGTTCTTC
TRBD2	TRBV10-3	TRBJ2-1	.	CAISGGGGANWGENEQFF	TGTGCCATCAGTGGCGGCGGGGGGGCAAATTGGGGTGAAAATGAGCAGTTCTTC
TRBD2	TRBV28	TRBJ2-1	.	CASSREGQSYEQFF	TGTGCCAGCAGTCGGGAGGGCCAGTCCTATGAGCAGTTCTTC
TRBD2	TRBV3-1/TRBV3-2	TRBJ2-2	once	CASSQRLAGGPNTGELFF	TGTGCCAGCAGCCAAAGACTAGCGGGAGGTCCAAACACCGGGGAGCTGTTTTTT
.	TRBV9	TRBJ2-3	.	CASSVGTASDTQYF	TGTGCCAGCAGCGTAGGGACAGCATCAGATACGCAGTATTTT
.	TRBV11-3	TRBJ2-5	once	CASSLQGPLPGETQYF	TGTGCCAGCAGCTTACAGGGGCCACTGCCGGGAGAGACCCAGTACTTC
TRBD2	TRBV5-1	TRBJ2-1	.	CASSRPGLAGPIYNEQFF	TGCGCCAGCAGCAGACCGGGACTAGCGGGACCCATTTACAATGAGCAGTTCTTC
.	TRBV5-1	TRBJ1-5	.	CASSLTGYSNQPQHF	TGCGCCAGCAGCTTGACAGGGTATAGCAATCAGCCCCAGCATTTT
TRBD2	TRBV7-9	TRBJ2-1	.	CASRRVAAGGNEQFF	TGTGCCAGCCGAAGGGTGGCAGCGGGGGGAAATGAGCAGTTCTTC
.	TRBV28	TRBJ1-2	once	CASSLSGGYGYTF	TGTGCCAGCAGTTTATCCGGAGGTTATGGCTACACCTTC
.	TRBV5-6	TRBJ2-3	.	CASSLASLEGDTQYF	TGTGCCAGCAGCTTGGCTTCCCTCGAGGGAGATACGCAGTATTTT
.	TRBV27	TRBJ1-6	.	CASSLYPTRGQHYNSPLHF	TGTGCCAGCAGTTTATACCCCACCCGAGGACAGCACTATAATTCACCCCTCCACTTT
.	TRBV19	TRBJ2-3	.	CASSVDRDVTDTQYF	TGTGCCAGTAGTGTGGACAGAGATGTCACAGATACGCAGTATTTT
TRBD1	TRBV11-2	TRBJ2-1	.	CASSLQTGGYNEQFF	TGTGCCAGCAGCTTACAGACAGGGGGCTACAATGAGCAGTTCTTC
TRBD2	TRBV4-1	TRBJ2-5	.	CASSQDPERGPKETQYF	TGCGCCAGCAGCCAAGATCCGGAGCGGGGCCCAAAAGAGACCCAGTACTTC
.	TRBV7-9	TRBJ2-3	.	CASSLVSGVGTDTQYF	TGTGCCAGCAGCTTAGTTTCAGGGGTGGGCACAGATACGCAGTATTTT
.	TRBV27	TRBJ2-3	.	CASRGSGPTDTQYF	TGTGCCAGCAGAGGGAGTGGGCCCACAGATACGCAGTATTTT
TRBD1	TRBV6-5	TRBJ2-5	.	CASSWAGQGVGTQYF	TGTGCCAGCAGTTGGGCGGGACAGGGGGTGGGGACCCAGTACTTC
.	TRBV9	TRBJ2-2	.	CASSVVGSGDTGELFF	TGTGCCAGCAGCGTAGTAGGGAGCGGCGACACCGGGGAGCTGTTTTTT
TRBD2	TRBV5-4	TRBJ2-7	.	CASSPGGVSYEQYF	TGTGCCAGCAGCCCCGGGGGGGTTTCCTACGAGCAGTACTTC
.	TRBV6-5	TRBJ1-1	.	CASSLRTHPNTEAFF	TGTGCCAGCAGTTTAAGGACTCACCCGAACACTGAAGCTTTCTTT
TRBD2	TRBV9	TRBJ2-5	.	CASSVKASGAETQYF	TGTGCCAGCAGCGTTAAGGCTAGCGGGGCGGAGACCCAGTACTTC
.	TRBV7-9	TRBJ1-2	.	CASSLDQFYGYTF	TGTGCCAGCAGCTTAGACCAGTTCTATGGCTACACCTTC
TRBD1	TRBV10-3	TRBJ2-2	.	CAINPFGQGYTGELFF	TGTGCCATCAATCCCTTCGGACAGGGCTACACCGGGGAGCTGTTTTTT
.	TRBV20-1	TRBJ2-1	.	CSARARGEQFF	TGCAGTGCTAGAGCCAGGGGTGAGCAGTTCTTC
TRBD1	TRBV29-1	TRBJ2-7	.	CSVKQGVAYEQYF	TGCAGCGTCAAACAGGGGGTTGCCTACGAGCAGTACTTC
.	TRBV5-1	TRBJ2-3	.	CASSHGISTDTQYF	TGCGCCAGCAGCCATGGCATAAGCACAGATACGCAGTATTTT
.	TRBV3-1/TRBV3-2	TRBJ2-6	.	CASSQEAGQKAGANVLTF	TGTGCCAGCAGCCAAGAGGCAGGCCAAAAGGCTGGGGCCAACGTCCTGACTTTC
.	TRBV5-5	TRBJ1-2	.	CASSSLGGGGYTF	TGTGCCAGCAGCTCGCTGGGAGGGGGAGGCTACACCTTC
.	TRBV12-3/TRBV12-4	TRBJ1-6	once	CASSPGGGHPLHF	TGTGCCAGCAGTCCCGGGGGGGGTCATCCCCTCCACTTT
TRBD1	TRBV28	TRBJ1-5	.	CASSSGTAYQPQHF	TGTGCCAGCAGTTCCGGGACAGCTTATCAGCCCCAGCATTTT
.	TRBV6-4	TRBJ2-2	.	CASSDFSNTGELFF	TGTGCCAGCAGTGACTTCAGTAACACCGGGGAGCTGTTTTTT
.	TRBV28	TRBJ1-5	.	CASSFRVYHGVGVNQPQHF	TGTGCCAGCAGTTTTAGGGTTTATCACGGGGTGGGTGTGAATCAGCCCCAGCATTTT
.	TRBV29-1	TRBJ1-1	.	CSARKVQGLNTEAFF	TGCAGCGCCCGAAAGGTGCAGGGGCTGAACACTGAAGCTTTCTTT
.	TRBV5-6	TRBJ2-3	.	CASSLEGGVTDTQYF	TGTGCCAGCAGCTTGGAAGGAGGGGTAACAGATACGCAGTATTTT
TRBD1	TRBV9	TRBJ2-7	.	CASSAPPGQGSGEQYF	TGTGCCAGCAGCGCCCCACCGGGACAGGGGTCGGGGGAGCAGTACTTC
TRBD1	TRBV4-1	TRBJ2-2	.	CASSSRTGDYTGELFF	TGCGCCAGCAGCTCCCGGACAGGCGACTACACCGGGGAGCTGTTTTTT
.	TRBV21-1	TRBJ1-2	.	CASTPARQKTNYGYTF	TGTGCCAGCACCCCCGCCCGACAAAAAACTAACTATGGCTACACCTTC
.	TRBV5-4	TRBJ1-5	.	CASSLEQNQPQHF	TGTGCCAGCAGCTTGGAGCAAAATCAGCCCCAGCATTTT
.	TRBV19	TRBJ1-5	once	CASSMLGHLISNQPQHF	TGTGCCAGTAGTATGTTGGGACACCTGATTAGCAATCAGCCCCAGCATTTT
.	TRBV12-3/TRBV12-4	TRBJ1-2	.	CASSLWGDYGYTF	TGTGCCAGCAGTTTATGGGGGGACTATGGCTACACCTTC
.	TRBV7-9	TRBJ1-1	.	CASKAGPNTEAFF	TGTGCCAGCAAAGCAGGCCCGAACACTGAAGCTTTCTTT
TRBD1	TRBV7-2	TRBJ1-3	.	CASSLTGISGNTIYF	TGTGCCAGCAGCTTGACAGGGATCTCTGGAAACACCATATATTTT
TRBD2	TRBV28	TRBJ2-3	.	CASSSASGASTDTQYF	TGTGCCAGCAGCTCTGCTAGCGGGGCTAGCACAGATACGCAGTATTTT
TRBD1	TRBV29-1	TRBJ2-5	.	CSVAGDRRGTQYF	TGCAGCGTTGCAGGGGACAGGCGTGGGACCCAGTACTTC
.	TRBV5-1	TRBJ2-1	.	CASSLEIAYNEQFF	TGCGCCAGCAGCTTAGAGATCGCCTACAATGAGCAGTTCTTC